A selection of T cell receptor beta chains follows, all from one sample in a study of blood T cells in healthy people across ages. From the 5' RACE reads, TCRdb called clonotypes with MiXCR, one entry per CDR3 protein. The data contain 1.2 million to 1.5 million distinct CDR3 sequences, around two fifths of them singletons. What was sequenced was blood. Receptors originate from a woman under 30 in good health. The CDR3 runs from the conserved cysteine through the conserved F or W. The D gene is left open where the match is weak. Size is stated for part of the rows, as once, few or many counts, or as a class when the clone is expanded.

j_call v_call clone_size d_call cdr3_aa cdr3_nt
TRBJ2-7 TRBV12-3/TRBV12-4 few TRBD1 CASSPGQLGEQYF TGTGCCAGCAGTCCGGGACAGCTAGGGGAGCAGTACTTC
TRBJ1-2 TRBV7-2 - TRBD1 CASSLTGVLYGYTF TGTGCCAGCAGCTTAACAGGGGTTCTCTATGGCTACACCTTC
TRBJ1-2 TRBV27 - TRBD1 CASSLWPLQGADGYTF TGTGCCAGCAGTTTATGGCCCCTACAGGGGGCGGATGGCTACACCTTC
TRBJ2-5 TRBV9 - TRBD1 CASSPSTGARETQYF TGTGCCAGCAGCCCCTCGACAGGGGCCAGGGAGACCCAGTACTTC
TRBJ2-7 TRBV20-1 few - CSARRGSGQFSSYEQYF TGCAGTGCTAGACGAGGAAGCGGACAATTTTCCTCCTACGAGCAGTACTTC
TRBJ2-5 TRBV9 - - CASSVVGPYETQYF TGTGCCAGCAGCGTAGTTGGACCTTACGAGACCCAGTACTTC
TRBJ2-3 TRBV10-3 many - CAISESYGSTDTQYF TGTGCCATCAGTGAGTCGTACGGTAGCACAGATACGCAGTATTTT
TRBJ1-2 TRBV12-3/TRBV12-4 - - CASSPHDYGYTF TGTGCCAGCAGCCCACATGACTATGGCTACACCTTC
TRBJ1-2 TRBV12-3/TRBV12-4 - - CASSLGGGSNYGYTF TGTGCCAGCAGTTTAGGAGGAGGGTCAAACTATGGCTACACCTTC
TRBJ1-2 TRBV20-1 - - CSAGDQGTVEGYTF TGCAGTGCCGGGGATCAGGGGACCGTGGAAGGCTACACCTTC
TRBJ2-1 TRBV29-1 - TRBD2 CSVGGGGVYNEQFF TGCAGCGTTGGCGGCGGGGGGGTCTACAATGAGCAGTTCTTC